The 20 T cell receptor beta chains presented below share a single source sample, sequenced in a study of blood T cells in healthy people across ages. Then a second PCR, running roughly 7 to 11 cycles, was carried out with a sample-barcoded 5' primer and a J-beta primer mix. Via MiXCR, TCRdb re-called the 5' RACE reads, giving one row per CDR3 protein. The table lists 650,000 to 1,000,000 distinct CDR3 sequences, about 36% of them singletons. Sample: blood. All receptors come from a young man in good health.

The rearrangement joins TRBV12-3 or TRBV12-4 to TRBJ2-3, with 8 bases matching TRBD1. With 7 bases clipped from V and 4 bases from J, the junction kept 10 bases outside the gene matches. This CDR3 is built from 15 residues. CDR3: CASNLDRGRADTQYF. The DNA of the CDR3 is TGTGCCAGCAACCTCGACAGGGGAAGAGCAGATACGCAGTATTTT.

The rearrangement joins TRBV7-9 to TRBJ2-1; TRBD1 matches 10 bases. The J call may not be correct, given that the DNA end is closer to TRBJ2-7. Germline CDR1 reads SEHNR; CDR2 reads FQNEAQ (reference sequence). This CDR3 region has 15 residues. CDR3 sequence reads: CASSPDRGSYNEQYF. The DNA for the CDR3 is TGTGCCAGCAGCCCGGACAGGGGGTCCTACAATGAGCAGTACTTC.

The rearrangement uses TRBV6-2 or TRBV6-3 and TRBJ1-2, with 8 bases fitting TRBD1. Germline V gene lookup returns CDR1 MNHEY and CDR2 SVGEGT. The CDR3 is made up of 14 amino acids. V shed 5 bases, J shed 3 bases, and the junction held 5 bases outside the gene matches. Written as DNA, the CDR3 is TGTGCCAGCAGTACCAGGGGGCCTCACTATGGCTACACCTTC. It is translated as CASSTRGPHYGYTF.

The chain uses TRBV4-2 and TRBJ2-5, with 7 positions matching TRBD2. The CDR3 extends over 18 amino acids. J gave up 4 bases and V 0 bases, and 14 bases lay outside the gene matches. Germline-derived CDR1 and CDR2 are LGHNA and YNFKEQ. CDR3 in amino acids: CASSQEPSGTVLRETQYF. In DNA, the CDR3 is TGTGCCAGCAGCCAAGAGCCGAGCGGGACCGTCCTACGAGAGACCCAGTACTTC.

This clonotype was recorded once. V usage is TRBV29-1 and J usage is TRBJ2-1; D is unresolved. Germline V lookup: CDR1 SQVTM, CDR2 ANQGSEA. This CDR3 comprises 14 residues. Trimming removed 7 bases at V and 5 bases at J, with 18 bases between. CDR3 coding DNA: TGCAGCGCTCGTTCGGCAGGCGGAGACAATGAGCAGTTCTTC. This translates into CSARSAGGDNEQFF.

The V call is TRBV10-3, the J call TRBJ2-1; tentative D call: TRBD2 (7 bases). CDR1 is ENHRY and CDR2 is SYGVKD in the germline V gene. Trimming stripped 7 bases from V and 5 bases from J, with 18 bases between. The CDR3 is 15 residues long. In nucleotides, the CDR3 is TGTGCCATCAAGGGGGGGACACTAGGCGACAATGAGCAGTTCTTC. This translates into CAIKGGTLGDNEQFF.

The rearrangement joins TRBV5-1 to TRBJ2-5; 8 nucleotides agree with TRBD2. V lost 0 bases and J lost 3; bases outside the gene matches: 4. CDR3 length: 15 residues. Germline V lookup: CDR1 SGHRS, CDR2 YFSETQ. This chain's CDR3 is CASSLVGTREETQYF. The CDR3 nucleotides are TGCGCCAGCAGCTTGGTCGGGACTAGAGAAGAGACCCAGTACTTC.

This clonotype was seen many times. The CDR3: CASSYGASGDNEQFF. CDR3 DNA: TGTGCCAGCAGTTACGGGGCGAGCGGAGACAATGAGCAGTTCTTC. The V call is TRBV6-6, the J call TRBJ2-1; D assignment may be TRBD1 or TRBD2 (5 bases each). Germline V lookup: CDR1 MNHNY, CDR2 SVGAGI (reference sequence). The CDR3 length is 15 residues. Trimming left V 2 bases short and J 5 bases short, with 13 bases between.

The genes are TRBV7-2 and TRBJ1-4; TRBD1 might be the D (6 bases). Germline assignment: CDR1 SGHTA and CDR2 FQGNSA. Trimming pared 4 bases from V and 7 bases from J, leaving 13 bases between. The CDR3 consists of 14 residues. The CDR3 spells CASSSTGYGEKLFF. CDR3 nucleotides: TGTGCCAGCAGCTCCACAGGGTACGGTGAAAAACTGTTTTTT.

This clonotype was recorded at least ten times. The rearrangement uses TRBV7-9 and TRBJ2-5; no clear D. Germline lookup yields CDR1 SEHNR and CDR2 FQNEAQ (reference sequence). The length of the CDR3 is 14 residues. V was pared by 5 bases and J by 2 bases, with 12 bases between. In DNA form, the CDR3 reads TGTGCCAGCAGCCCCAGGAGCAAACAAGAGACCCAGTACTTC. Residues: CASSPRSKQETQYF. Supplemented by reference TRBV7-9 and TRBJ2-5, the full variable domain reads DTGVSQNPRHKITKRGQNVTFRCDPISEHNRLYWYRQTLGQGPEFLTYFQNEAQLEKSRLLSDRFSAERPKGSFSTLEIQRTEQGDSAMYLCASSPRSKQETQYFGPGTRLLVL.

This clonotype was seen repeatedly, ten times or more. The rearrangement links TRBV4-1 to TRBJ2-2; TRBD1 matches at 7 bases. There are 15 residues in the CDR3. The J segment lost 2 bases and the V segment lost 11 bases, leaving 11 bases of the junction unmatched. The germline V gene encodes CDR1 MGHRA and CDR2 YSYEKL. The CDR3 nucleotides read TGCGCCGGGCCCACAGGGGAGAAAAACACCGGGGAGCTGTTTTTT. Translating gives CAGPTGEKNTGELFF.

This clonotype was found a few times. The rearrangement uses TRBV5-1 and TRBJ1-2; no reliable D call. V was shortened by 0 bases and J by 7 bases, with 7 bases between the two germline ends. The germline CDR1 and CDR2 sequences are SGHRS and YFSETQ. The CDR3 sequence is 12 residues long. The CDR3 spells CASSLEGSGYTF. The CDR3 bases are TGCGCCAGCAGCTTGGAAGGGTCTGGCTACACCTTC. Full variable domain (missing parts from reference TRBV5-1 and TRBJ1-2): KAGVTQTPRYLIKTRGQQVTLSCSPISGHRSVSWYQQTPGQGLQFLFEYFSETQRNKGNFPGRFSGRQFSNSRSEMNVSTLELGDSALYLCASSLEGSGYTFGSGTRLTVV.

Here the CDR3 reads CASRTMNQPQHF. The CDR3 DNA follows: TGTGCCAGCAGAACCATGAATCAGCCCCAGCATTTT. The chain has TRBV6-2 or TRBV6-3 and TRBJ1-5; D remains ambiguous. The V end lost 6 bases, the J end lost 4 bases, and 7 bases lay between the germline ends. The CDR3 runs 12 residues. Germline loops: CDR1 MNHEY, CDR2 SVGEGT.

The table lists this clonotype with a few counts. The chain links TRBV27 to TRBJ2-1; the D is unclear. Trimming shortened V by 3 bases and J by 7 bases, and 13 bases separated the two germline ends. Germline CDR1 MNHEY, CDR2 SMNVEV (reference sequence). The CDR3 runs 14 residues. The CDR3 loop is CASSFAASWNEQFF. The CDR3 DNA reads TGTGCCAGCAGTTTTGCGGCATCGTGGAATGAGCAGTTCTTC.

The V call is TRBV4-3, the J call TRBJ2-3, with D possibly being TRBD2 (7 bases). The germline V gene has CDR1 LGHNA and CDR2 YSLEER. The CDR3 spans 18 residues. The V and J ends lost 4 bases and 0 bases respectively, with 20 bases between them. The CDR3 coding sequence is TGCGCCAGCAGCCTCCAAGGGGGGGCGGGGCCAAGCACAGATACGCAGTATTTT. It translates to CASSLQGGAGPSTDTQYF.

The CDR3 nucleotides are TGTGCCAGCAGTGGACAGGGCTACATTCAGTACTTC. It encodes CASSGQGYIQYF. J is TRBJ2-4 and V is TRBV2, with 7 bases lining up with TRBD1. Trimming took 4 bases from V and 8 from J; bases not matched to a gene: 2. This CDR3 spans 12 amino acids. Germline loops: CDR1 SNHLY, CDR2 FYNNEI.

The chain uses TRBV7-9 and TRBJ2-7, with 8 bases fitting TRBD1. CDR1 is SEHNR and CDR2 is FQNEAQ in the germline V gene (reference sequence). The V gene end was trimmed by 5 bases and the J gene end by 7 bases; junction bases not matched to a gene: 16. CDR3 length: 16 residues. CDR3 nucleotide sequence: TGTGCCAGCAGCGCCAGACAGGGGCGCCTCTTCAATGAGCAGTACTTC. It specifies CASSARQGRLFNEQYF.

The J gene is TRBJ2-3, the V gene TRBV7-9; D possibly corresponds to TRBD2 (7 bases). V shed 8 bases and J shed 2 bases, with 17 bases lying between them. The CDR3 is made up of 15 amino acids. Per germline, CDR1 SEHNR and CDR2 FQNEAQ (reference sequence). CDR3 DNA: TGTGCCAGCTTGACGGGGGGCTTCGTCACAGATACGCAGTATTTT. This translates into CASLTGGFVTDTQYF.

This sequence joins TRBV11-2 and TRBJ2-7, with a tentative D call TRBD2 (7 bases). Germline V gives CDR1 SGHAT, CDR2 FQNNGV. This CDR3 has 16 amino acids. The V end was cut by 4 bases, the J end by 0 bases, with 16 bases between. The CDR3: CASSSLGGHSSYEQYF. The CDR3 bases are TGTGCCAGCAGCTCACTCGGGGGGCACAGCTCCTACGAGCAGTACTTC.

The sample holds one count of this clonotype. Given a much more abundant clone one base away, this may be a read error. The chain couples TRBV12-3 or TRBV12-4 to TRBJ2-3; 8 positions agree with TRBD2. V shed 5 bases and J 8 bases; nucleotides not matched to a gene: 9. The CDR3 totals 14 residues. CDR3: CASSTGLEGGTQYF. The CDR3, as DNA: TGTGCCAGCAGTACGGGACTAGAGGGAGGTACGCAGTATTTT.